The source of this TCR beta chain is a study of identical twins. TCRdb re-derived calls from the 5' RACE reads in MiXCR, one entry per CDR3 protein. Of 400,000 to 550,000 distinct CDR3 sequences listed, roughly 21% are singletons. The table lists this clonotype with many counts. Trimming shortened V by 1 base and J by 1 base, and 8 bases separated the two germline ends. Germline assignment: CDR1 SGHRS and CDR2 YFSETQ. The CDR3 has 14 amino acids. In addition, the sample was reused for a study of T cells expressing NK-cell markers.

This rearrangement joins TRBV5-1 to TRBJ1-1; D gene uncertain. The TCR originated in a woman under 30 in good health. The specimen was CD4+ T cells sorted from blood. CDR3 DNA: TGCGCCAGCAGCTTGACATCAAAGAACACTGAAGCTTTCTTT. It is translated as CASSLTSKNTEAFF.